The present TCR beta chain was sequenced within a study of cytomegalovirus exposure and HLA in healthy donors. The study, taken as a whole, reports: Indistinguishable V segments such as TRBV6-2 and TRBV6-3 were excluded.

Use of 60 Vbeta and 13 Jbeta primers characterized the PCR. Assay: immunoSEQ multiplex PCR; the TCRdb copy retains only in-frame clones and omits some. The sample holds approximately 140,000 clones; around four fifths are singletons and the top ten take roughly 1.1%. Regarding this clone: Its target is not known.

The CDR3 has 12 residues. The V segment lost 5 bases and the J segment 4 bases; nucleotides outside the gene matches: 1. CDR1 SEHNR and CDR2 FQNEAQ come from the germline V gene (reference sequence). The sample consisted of PBMCs. The receptor was isolated from a boy aged 5-17 years in good health and CMV-seronegative. The gene calls are TRBV7-9 and TRBJ1-2, with 7 bases matching TRBD1. The CDR3 here is CASSGDSYGYTF. The CDR3 nucleotides read TGTGCCAGCAGCGGGGACAGCTATGGCTACACCTTC.